A selection of T cell receptor beta chains follows, all from one sample in a study of response to subunit inactivated influenza vaccine. TCRdb ran MiXCR on the RT-PCR reads and lists one entry per CDR3 protein. The repertoire holds approximately 730,000 distinct CDR3 sequences, with around 14% as singletons. Source: PBMCs from blood, taken 14 to 15 days before vaccination. The receptors were gathered from a man aged 50 to 60 who received an inactivated influenza vaccine. CDR3s include the opening cysteine and the closing phenylalanine or tryptophan. The D gene is left open where the match is weak. Size is omitted from some rows. Given values are once, few, many or a class for expanded clones.

>TRBV2|15|few|TRBD1|TRBJ2-7
TGTGCCAGCAGTGAGAGGACAGGGTTCTCCTACGAGCAGTACTTC
CASSERTGFSYEQYF
>TRBV4-1|15|few|NA|TRBJ1-5
TGCGCCAGCAGCCAAGTAGGTGCCTTCAATCAGCCCCAGCATTTT
CASSQVGAFNQPQHF
>TRBV6-1|14|NA|NA|TRBJ2-7
TGTGCCAGCAGTGAAGTACTTCCCGCCTACGAGCAGTACTTC
CASSEVLPAYEQYF
>TRBV3-1|11|NA|NA|TRBJ1-2
TGTGCCAGCAGCCACGACTATGGCTACACCTTC
CASSHDYGYTF
>TRBV29-1|11|many|NA|TRBJ1-1
TGCAGCGGGCTATCTGGCACTGAAGCTTTCTTT
CSGLSGTEAFF
>TRBV11-2|15|few|TRBD2|TRBJ2-5
TGTGCCAGCAGCCTTACTAGCGGGAGAAGGGAGACCCAGTACTTC
CASSLTSGRRETQYF
>TRBV5-5|13|few|NA|TRBJ2-2
TGTGCCAGCAGCTTGGCAACCACCGGGGAGCTGTTTTTT
CASSLATTGELFF
>TRBV6-2/TRBV6-3|15|NA|NA|TRBJ2-2
TGTGCCAGCAGTCACGGAAGGACCCTTGCCGGGGAGCTGTTTTTT
CASSHGRTLAGELFF
>TRBV18|15|many|TRBD1|TRBJ1-1
TGTGCCAGCTCACCAAGGACAGGGGAGAACACTGAAGCTTTCTTT
CASSPRTGENTEAFF
>TRBV28|13|NA|TRBD1|TRBJ1-1
TGTGCCAGCACTGCAGGGGGCCCGACCGAAGCTTTCTTT
CASTAGGPTEAFF
>TRBV27|14|NA|NA|TRBJ1-5
TGTGCCAGCAGTTACGCGGCAGGGAGTCAGCCCCAGCATTTT
CASSYAAGSQPQHF
>TRBV12-3/TRBV12-4|14|NA|NA|TRBJ1-5
TGTGCCAGCAGCCTGGCGGAAAGCAATCAGCCCCAGCATTTT
CASSLAESNQPQHF
>TRBV5-1|15|few|NA|TRBJ2-2
TGCGCCAGCAGCTTGCGTCAAAATCGTGCCGGGGAGCTGTTTTTT
CASSLRQNRAGELFF
>TRBV19|16|few|TRBD2|TRBJ2-7
TGTGCCAGTAGTTCCCAAGCGGGGGGATCTCCCTACGAGCAGTACTTC
CASSSQAGGSPYEQYF
>TRBV29-1|11|many|NA|TRBJ2-7
TGCAGCGTTGGCAGAACCTACGAGCAGTACTTC
CSVGRTYEQYF